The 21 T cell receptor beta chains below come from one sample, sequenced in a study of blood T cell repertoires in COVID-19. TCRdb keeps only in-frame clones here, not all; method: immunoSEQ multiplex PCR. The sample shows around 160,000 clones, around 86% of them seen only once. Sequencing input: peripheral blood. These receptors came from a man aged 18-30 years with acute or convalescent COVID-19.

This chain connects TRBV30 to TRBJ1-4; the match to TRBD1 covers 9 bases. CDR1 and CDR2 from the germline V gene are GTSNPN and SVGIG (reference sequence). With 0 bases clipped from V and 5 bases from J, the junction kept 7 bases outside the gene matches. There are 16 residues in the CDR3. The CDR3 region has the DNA TGTGCCTGGAGTGTGTTAACAGGGGGCTTGAATGAAAAACTGTTTTTT. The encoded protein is CAWSVLTGGLNEKLFF.

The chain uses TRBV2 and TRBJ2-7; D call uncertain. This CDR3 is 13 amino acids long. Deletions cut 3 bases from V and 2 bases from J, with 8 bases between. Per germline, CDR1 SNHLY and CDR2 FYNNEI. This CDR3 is CASSDSKPYEQYF. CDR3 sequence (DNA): TGTGCCAGCAGTGATTCTAAACCCTACGAGCAGTACTTC. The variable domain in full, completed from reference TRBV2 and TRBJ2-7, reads EPEVTQTPSHQVTQMGQEVILRCVPISNHLYFYWYRQILGQKVEFLVSFYNNEISEKSEIFDDQFSVERPDGSNFTLKIRSTKLEDSAMYFCASSDSKPYEQYFGPGTRLTVT.

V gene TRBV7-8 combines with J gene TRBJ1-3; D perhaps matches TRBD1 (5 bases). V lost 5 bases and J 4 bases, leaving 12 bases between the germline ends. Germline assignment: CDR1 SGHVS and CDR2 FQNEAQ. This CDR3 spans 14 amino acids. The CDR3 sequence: CASSRTLTGNTIYF. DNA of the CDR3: TGTGCCAGCAGCCGGACATTAACGGGAAACACCATATATTTT.

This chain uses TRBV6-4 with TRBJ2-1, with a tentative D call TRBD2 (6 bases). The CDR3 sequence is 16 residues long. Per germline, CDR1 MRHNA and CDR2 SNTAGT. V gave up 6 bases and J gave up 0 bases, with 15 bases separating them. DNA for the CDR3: TGTGCCAGCAGCGACGTGGGGGGTAGCTCCTACAATGAGCAGTTCTTC. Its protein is CASSDVGGSSYNEQFF.

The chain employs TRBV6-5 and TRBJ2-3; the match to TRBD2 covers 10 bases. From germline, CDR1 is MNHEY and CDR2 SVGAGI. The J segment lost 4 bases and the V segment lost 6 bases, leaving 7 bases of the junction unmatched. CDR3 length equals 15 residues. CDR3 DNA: TGTGCCAGCAGACTAGCGGGGATATACCCAGATACGCAGTATTTT. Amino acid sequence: CASRLAGIYPDTQYF.

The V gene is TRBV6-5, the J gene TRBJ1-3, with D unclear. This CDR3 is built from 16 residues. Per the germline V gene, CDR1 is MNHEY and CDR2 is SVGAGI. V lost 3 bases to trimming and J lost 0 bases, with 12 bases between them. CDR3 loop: CASSYRGSRSGNTIYF. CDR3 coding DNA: TGTGCCAGCAGTTATCGAGGGTCCCGCTCTGGAAACACCATATATTTT.

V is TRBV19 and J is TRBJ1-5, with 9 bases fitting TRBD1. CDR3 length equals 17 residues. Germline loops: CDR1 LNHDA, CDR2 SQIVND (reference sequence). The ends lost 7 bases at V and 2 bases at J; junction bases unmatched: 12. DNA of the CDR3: TGTGCCAGTACCGATTCGGGAACAGGGGGCGGCAATCAGCCCCAGCATTTT. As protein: CASTDSGTGGGNQPQHF.

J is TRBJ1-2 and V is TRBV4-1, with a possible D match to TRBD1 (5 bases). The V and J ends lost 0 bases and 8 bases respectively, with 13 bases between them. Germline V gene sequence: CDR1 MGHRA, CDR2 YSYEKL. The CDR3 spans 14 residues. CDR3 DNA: TGCGCCAGCAGCCAAGATGTGACAGTTCGAGGCTACACCTTC. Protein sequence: CASSQDVTVRGYTF.

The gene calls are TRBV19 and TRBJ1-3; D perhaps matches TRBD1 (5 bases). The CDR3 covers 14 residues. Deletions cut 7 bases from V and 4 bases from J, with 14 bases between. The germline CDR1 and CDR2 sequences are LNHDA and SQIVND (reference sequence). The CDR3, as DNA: TGTGCCAGTACCCCGGCGGGGCCAGGAAACACCATATATTTT. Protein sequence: CASTPAGPGNTIYF.

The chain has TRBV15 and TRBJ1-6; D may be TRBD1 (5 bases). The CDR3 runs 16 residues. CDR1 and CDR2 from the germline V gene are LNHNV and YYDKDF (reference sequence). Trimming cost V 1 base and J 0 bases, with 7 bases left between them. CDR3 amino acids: CATSRARASYNSPLHF. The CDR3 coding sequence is TGTGCCACCAGCAGAGCCAGGGCCTCCTATAATTCACCCCTCCACTTT.

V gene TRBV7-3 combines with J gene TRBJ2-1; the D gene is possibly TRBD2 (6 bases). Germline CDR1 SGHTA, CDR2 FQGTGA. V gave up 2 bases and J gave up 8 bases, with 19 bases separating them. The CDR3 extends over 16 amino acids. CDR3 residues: CASSLADGRGGYEQFF. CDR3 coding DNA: TGTGCCAGCAGCTTAGCGGACGGTCGGGGAGGCTATGAGCAGTTCTTC. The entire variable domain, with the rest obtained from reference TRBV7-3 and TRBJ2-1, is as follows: GAGVSQTPSNKVTEKGKYVELRCDPISGHTALYWYRQSLGQGPEFLIYFQGTGAADDSGLPNDRFFAVRPEGSVSTLKIQRTERGDSAVYLCASSLADGRGGYEQFFGPGTRLTVL.

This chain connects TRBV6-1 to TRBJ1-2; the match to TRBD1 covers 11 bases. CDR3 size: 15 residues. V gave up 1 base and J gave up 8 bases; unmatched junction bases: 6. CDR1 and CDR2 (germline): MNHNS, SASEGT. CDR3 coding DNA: TGTGCCAGCAGTGAAGAGGGGACAGGGGGTCTAGGCTACACCTTC. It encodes CASSEEGTGGLGYTF.

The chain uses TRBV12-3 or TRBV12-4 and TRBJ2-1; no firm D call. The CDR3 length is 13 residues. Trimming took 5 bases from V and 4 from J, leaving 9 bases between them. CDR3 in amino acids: CASSPQVYNEQFF. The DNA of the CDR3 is TGTGCCAGCAGTCCACAAGTATACAATGAGCAGTTCTTC.

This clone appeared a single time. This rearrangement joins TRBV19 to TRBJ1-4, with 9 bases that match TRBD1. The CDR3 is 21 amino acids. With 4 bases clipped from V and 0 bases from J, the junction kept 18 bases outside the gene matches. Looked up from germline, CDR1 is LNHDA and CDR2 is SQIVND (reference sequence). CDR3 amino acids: CASSTTGGGPASLPTNEKLFF. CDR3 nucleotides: TGTGCCAGTAGTACGACAGGGGGGGGACCCGCTTCCTTGCCAACTAATGAAAAACTGTTTTTT. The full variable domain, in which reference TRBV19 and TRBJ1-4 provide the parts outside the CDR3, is DGGITQSPKYLFRKEGQNVTLSCEQNLNHDAMYWYRQDPGQGLRLIYYSQIVNDFQKGDIAEGYSVSREKKESFPLTVTSAQKNPTAFYLCASSTTGGGPASLPTNEKLFFGSGTQLSVL.

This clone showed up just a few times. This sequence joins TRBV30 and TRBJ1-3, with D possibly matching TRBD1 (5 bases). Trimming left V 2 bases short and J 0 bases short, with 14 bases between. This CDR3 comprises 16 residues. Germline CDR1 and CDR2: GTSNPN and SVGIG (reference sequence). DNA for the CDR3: TGTGCCTGGAGTCTCGACGGGGGACTCTCTGGAAACACCATATATTTT. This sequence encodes CAWSLDGGLSGNTIYF. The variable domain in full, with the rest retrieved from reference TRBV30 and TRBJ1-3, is SQTIHQWPATLVQPVGSPLSLECTVEGTSNPNLYWYRQAAGRGLQLLFYSVGIGQISSEVPQNLSASRPQDRQFILSSKKLLLSDSGFYLCAWSLDGGLSGNTIYFGEGSWLTVV.

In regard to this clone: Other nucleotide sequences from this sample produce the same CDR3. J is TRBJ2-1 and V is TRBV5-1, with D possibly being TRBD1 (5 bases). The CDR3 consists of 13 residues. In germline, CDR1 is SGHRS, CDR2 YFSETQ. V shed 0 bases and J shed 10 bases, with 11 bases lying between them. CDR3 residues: CASSLGQGNEQFF. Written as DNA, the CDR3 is TGCGCCAGCAGCTTGGGCCAGGGAAACGAGCAGTTCTTC.

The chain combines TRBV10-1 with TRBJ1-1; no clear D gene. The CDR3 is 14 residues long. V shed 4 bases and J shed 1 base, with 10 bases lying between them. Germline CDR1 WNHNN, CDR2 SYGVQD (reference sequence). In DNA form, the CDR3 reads TGCGCCAGCAGTGTGGCCGGGAAGAACACTGAAGCTTTCTTT. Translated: CASSVAGKNTEAFF.

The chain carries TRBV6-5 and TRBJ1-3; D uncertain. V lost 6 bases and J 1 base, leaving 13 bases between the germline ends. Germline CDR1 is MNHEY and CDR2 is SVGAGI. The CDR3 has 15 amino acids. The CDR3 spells CASRSNLLSGNTIYF. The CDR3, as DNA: TGTGCCAGCAGGTCTAATTTGCTGTCTGGAAACACCATATATTTT.

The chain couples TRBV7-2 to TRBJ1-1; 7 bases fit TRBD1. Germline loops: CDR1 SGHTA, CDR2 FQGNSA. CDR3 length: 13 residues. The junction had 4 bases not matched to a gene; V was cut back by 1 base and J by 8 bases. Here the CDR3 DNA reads TGTGCCAGCAGCTTAGGGCCCAGGGGGGAAGCTTTCTTT. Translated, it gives CASSLGPRGEAFF.

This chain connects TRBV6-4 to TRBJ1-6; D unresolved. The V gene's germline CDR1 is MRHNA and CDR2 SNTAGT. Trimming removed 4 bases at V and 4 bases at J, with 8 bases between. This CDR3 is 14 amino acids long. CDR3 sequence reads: CASSAEGYNSPLHF. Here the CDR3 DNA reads TGTGCCAGCAGTGCGGAGGGTTATAATTCACCCCTCCACTTT.

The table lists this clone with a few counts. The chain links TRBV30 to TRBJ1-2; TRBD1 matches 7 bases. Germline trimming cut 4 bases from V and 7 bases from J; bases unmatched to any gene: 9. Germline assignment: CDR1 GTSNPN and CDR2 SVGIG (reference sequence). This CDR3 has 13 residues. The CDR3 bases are TGTGCCTGGACAGGGGGTGTCGGCCCTGGCTACACCTTC. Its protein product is CAWTGGVGPGYTF.